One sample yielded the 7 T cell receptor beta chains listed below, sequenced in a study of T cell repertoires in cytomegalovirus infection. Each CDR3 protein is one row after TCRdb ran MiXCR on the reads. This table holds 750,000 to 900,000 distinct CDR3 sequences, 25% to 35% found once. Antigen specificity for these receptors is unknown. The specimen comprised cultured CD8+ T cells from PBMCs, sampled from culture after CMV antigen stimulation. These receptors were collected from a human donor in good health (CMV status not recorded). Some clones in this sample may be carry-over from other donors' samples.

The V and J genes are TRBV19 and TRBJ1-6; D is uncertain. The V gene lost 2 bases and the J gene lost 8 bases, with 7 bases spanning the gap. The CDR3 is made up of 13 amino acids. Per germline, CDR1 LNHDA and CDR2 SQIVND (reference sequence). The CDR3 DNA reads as TGTGCCAGTAGTATAAAAGAGGATTCACCCCTCCACTTT. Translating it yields CASSIKEDSPLHF.

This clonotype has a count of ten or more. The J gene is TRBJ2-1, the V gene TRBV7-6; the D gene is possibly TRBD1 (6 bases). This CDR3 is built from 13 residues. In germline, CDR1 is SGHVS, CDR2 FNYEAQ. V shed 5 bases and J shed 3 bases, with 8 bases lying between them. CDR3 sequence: CASSLRGYNEQFF. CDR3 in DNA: TGTGCCAGCAGCCTCAGGGGCTACAATGAGCAGTTCTTC. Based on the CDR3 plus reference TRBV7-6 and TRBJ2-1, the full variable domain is GAGVSQSPRYKVTKRGQDVALRCDPISGHVSLYWYRQALGQGPEFLTYFNYEAQQDKSGLPNDRFSAERPEGSISTLTIQRTEQRDSAMYRCASSLRGYNEQFFGPGTRLTVL.

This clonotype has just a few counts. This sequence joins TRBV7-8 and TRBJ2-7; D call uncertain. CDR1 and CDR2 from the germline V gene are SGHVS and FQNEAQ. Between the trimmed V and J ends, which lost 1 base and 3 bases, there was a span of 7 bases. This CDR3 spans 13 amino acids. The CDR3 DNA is TGTGCCAGCAGCTTAGACGGCAACTACGAGCAGTACGTC. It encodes CASSLDGNYEQYV.

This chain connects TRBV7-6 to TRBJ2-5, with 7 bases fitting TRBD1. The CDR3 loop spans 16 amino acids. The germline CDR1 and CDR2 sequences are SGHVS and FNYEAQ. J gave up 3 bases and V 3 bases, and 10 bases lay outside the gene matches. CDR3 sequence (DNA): TGTGCCAGCAGCTTCCTAAGGCCCGGGACAGAAGAGACCCAGTACTTC. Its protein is CASSFLRPGTEETQYF.

The CDR3 spells CASSERDRGYEKLFF. DNA of the CDR3: TGTGCCAGCAGTGAACGAGACAGGGGCTATGAAAAACTGTTTTTT. V gene TRBV25-1 combines with J gene TRBJ1-4, with 8 bases matching TRBD1. J was trimmed by 6 bases and V by 2 bases; bases with no gene match: 5. The germline gives CDR1 MGHDK, CDR2 SYGVNS. CDR3 length: 15 amino acids.

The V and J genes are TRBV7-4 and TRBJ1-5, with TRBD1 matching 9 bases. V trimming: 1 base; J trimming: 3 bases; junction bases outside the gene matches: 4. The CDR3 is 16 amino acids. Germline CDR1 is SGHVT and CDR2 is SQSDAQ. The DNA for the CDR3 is TGTGCCAGCAGCTTAGTAGGGACAGGGCACAATCAGCCCCAGCATTTT. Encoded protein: CASSLVGTGHNQPQHF.

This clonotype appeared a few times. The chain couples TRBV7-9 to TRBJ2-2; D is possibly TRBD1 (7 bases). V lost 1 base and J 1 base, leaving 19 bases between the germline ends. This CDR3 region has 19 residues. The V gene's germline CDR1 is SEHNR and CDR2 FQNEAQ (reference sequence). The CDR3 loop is CASSLDVLGGQLNTGELFF. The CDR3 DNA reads TGTGCCAGCAGCTTAGATGTATTGGGGGGACAGCTGAACACCGGGGAGCTGTTTTTT.